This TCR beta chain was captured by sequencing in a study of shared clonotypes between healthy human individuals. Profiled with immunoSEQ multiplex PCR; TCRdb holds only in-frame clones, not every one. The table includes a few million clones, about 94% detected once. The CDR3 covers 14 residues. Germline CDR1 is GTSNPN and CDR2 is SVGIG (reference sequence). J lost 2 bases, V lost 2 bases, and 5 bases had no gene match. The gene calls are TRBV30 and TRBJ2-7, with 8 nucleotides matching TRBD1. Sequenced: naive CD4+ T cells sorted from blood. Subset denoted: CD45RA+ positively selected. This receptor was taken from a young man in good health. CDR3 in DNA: TGTGCCTGGAGTAAACAGGGGGGAGCCTACGAGCAGTACTTC. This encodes CAWSKQGGAYEQYF.